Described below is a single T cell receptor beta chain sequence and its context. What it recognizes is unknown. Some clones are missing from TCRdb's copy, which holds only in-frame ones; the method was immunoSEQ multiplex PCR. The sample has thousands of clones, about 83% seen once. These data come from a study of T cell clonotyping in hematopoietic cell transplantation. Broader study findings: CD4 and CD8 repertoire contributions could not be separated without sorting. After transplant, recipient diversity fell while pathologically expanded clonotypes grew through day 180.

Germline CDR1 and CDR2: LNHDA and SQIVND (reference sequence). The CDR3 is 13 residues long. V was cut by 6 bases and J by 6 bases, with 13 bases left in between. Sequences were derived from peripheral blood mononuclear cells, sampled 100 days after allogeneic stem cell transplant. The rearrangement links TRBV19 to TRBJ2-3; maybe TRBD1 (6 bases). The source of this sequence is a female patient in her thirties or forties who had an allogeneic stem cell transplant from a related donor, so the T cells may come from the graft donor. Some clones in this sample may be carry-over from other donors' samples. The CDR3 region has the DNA TGTGCCAGTAGCCAGACAGGCTCGGATACGCAGTATTTT. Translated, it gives CASSQTGSDTQYF.